Presented here are 21 T cell receptor beta chains from one specimen sequenced in a study of T cells expressing NK-cell markers. TCRdb reprocessed the 5' RACE reads; each CDR3 protein has one entry and no DNA is given. This table lists roughly 450,000 distinct CDR3 sequences. Sequenced input: blood T cells: a sorted CD56 or NKG2C T cell subset, CD4+ or CD8+ T cells, or bulk PBMC T cells (not recorded which). Source of these receptors: a woman aged 50 to 60 in good health.

The genes are TRBV10-3 and TRBJ2-1; TCRdb reports TRBD2, a call that lacks DNA to check it against. CDR1 is ENHRY and CDR2 is SYGVKD in the germline V gene. The CDR3 totals 15 residues. The CDR3: CAISEEAGEDNEQFF.

The chain couples TRBV20-1 to TRBJ2-7; TCRdb's D call, TRBD2, is unchecked because there is no DNA. This CDR3 region has 14 residues. Germline lookup yields CDR1 DFQATT and CDR2 SNEGSKA (reference sequence). The CDR3 here is CSARDPGLATEQYF.

The chain couples TRBV5-1 to TRBJ1-2. The CDR3 loop spans 12 amino acids. Germline CDR1 SGHRS, CDR2 YFSETQ. CDR3 loop: CASLTANYGYTF.

This chain uses TRBV4-1 with TRBJ2-3; TCRdb indicates TRBD1, and absent DNA this call remains unverified. Germline V gene data show CDR1 as MGHRA and CDR2 as YSYEKL. The CDR3 covers 16 residues. The CDR3 is CASSPRTGGRTDTQYF.

CDR3 sequence: CASSLDPIETSTDTQYF. The chain recombines TRBV5-1 with TRBJ2-3; TCRdb selects TRBD2, and the lack of DNA leaves this call unchecked. CDR1 is SGHRS and CDR2 is YFSETQ in the germline V gene. The CDR3 is made up of 17 amino acids.

This chain connects TRBV15 to TRBJ2-3; TCRdb indicates TRBD2, and absent DNA this call remains unverified. Germline V lookup: CDR1 LNHNV, CDR2 YYDKDF (reference sequence). The CDR3 is made up of 16 amino acids. This chain's CDR3 is CATSRVVGGSQDTQYF. The whole variable domain, remainder taken from reference TRBV15 and TRBJ2-3, is DAMVIQNPRYQVTQFGKPVTLSCSQTLNHNVMYWYQQKSSQAPKLLFHYYDKDFNNEADTPDNFQSRRPNTSFCFLDIRSPGLGDTAMYLCATSRVVGGSQDTQYFGPGTRLTVL.

This chain connects TRBV14 to TRBJ2-7; TCRdb reports TRBD2, a call that lacks DNA to check it against. The CDR3 totals 16 residues. Germline lookup yields CDR1 SGHDN and CDR2 FVKESK. CDR3 protein: CASSQGISGKFYEQYF.

The chain employs TRBV6-5 and TRBJ2-5; TCRdb proposes TRBD1, but this gene call is untestable without DNA. CDR1 is MNHEY and CDR2 is SVGAGI in the germline V gene. The CDR3 spans 14 residues. CDR3 loop: CASSPGTYQETQYF.

The V and J genes are TRBV5-1 and TRBJ1-1. Germline-derived CDR1 and CDR2 are SGHRS and YFSETQ. The CDR3 loop spans 14 amino acids. The CDR3 reads CASSPRTANTEAFF.

This chain joins TRBV20-1 and TRBJ2-3. Germline lookup yields CDR1 DFQATT and CDR2 SNEGSKA (reference sequence). CDR3 length equals 13 residues. The CDR3 region is CSARDETTDTQYF.

The V gene is TRBV12-3 or TRBV12-4, the J gene TRBJ1-1; with no DNA, the TCRdb D assignment of TRBD1 cannot be verified. This CDR3 is built from 14 residues. The CDR3 sequence is CASSLTGDGREAFF.

The CDR3 is CATSRDRRVNEQYF. The V gene is TRBV15, the J gene TRBJ2-7. Germline loops: CDR1 LNHNV, CDR2 YYDKDF (reference sequence). The CDR3 sequence is 14 residues long.

The gene calls are TRBV7-9 and TRBJ2-3. The CDR3 consists of 13 residues. Germline V gene sequence: CDR1 SEHNR, CDR2 FQNEAQ (reference sequence). The CDR3 protein is CASSLLAKDTQYF.

The genes are TRBV5-1 and TRBJ1-6; TCRdb designates TRBD1, a call that cannot be tested without DNA. Germline loops: CDR1 SGHRS, CDR2 YFSETQ. The CDR3 has 12 amino acids. The CDR3 loop reads CASSPDRPPLHF. Looking up the rest from reference TRBV5-1 and TRBJ1-6 gives the full variable domain: KAGVTQTPRYLIKTRGQQVTLSCSPISGHRSVSWYQQTPGQGLQFLFEYFSETQRNKGNFPGRFSGRQFSNSRSEMNVSTLELGDSALYLCASSPDRPPLHFGNGTRLTVT.

The rearrangement links TRBV18 to TRBJ1-1; the TCRdb call, TRBD1, lacks DNA for checking. The length of the CDR3 is 14 residues. CDR1 and CDR2 from the germline V gene are KGHSH and LQKENI. Here the CDR3 reads CASSVGTGDTEAFF. Full variable domain (rest looked up from reference TRBV18 and TRBJ1-1): NAGVMQNPRHLVRRRGQEARLRCSPMKGHSHVYWYRQLPEEGLKFMVYLQKENIIDESGMPKERFSAEFPKEGPSILRIQQVVRGDSAAYFCASSVGTGDTEAFFGQGTRLTVV.

The chain joins TRBV3-1 to TRBJ1-1; TCRdb indicates TRBD1, and absent DNA this call remains unverified. The CDR3 is 15 residues long. Germline V lookup: CDR1 LGHDT, CDR2 YNNKEL (reference sequence). The CDR3 protein is CASNLQGARNTEAFF.

The chain employs TRBV5-1 and TRBJ2-1; TCRdb returns TRBD2, unconfirmable since there is no DNA. The CDR3 totals 18 residues. Per germline, CDR1 SGHRS and CDR2 YFSETQ. CDR3: CASSFGLSASGRANEQFF.

The chain combines TRBV16 with TRBJ1-5; checking the TCRdb D call of TRBD1 is not possible without DNA. The CDR3 length is 15 residues. Per the germline V gene, CDR1 is KGHSY and CDR2 is FQNENV. Here the CDR3 reads CASIRQGQPLSPQHF.

The chain uses TRBV5-6 and TRBJ2-3; TCRdb's D call of TRBD2 is untestable without DNA. Germline V lookup: CDR1 SGHDT, CDR2 YYEEEE. CDR3 length: 16 residues. CDR3 residues: CASSSSGRDYTDTQYF. Full variable domain (missing parts from reference TRBV5-6 and TRBJ2-3): DAGVTQSPTHLIKTRGQQVTLRCSPKSGHDTVSWYQQALGQGPQFIFQYYEEEERQRGNFPDRFSGHQFPNYSSELNVNALLLGDSALYLCASSSSGRDYTDTQYFGPGTRLTVL.

The chain has TRBV12-3 or TRBV12-4 and TRBJ2-5; TCRdb lists TRBD1, though no DNA is available to test this call. CDR3 length: 13 amino acids. CDR3 protein: CASSLREKRGQYF.

This chain uses TRBV20-1 with TRBJ2-3; TCRdb lists TRBD2, though no DNA is available to test this call. The CDR3 has 16 amino acids. Germline lookup yields CDR1 DFQATT and CDR2 SNEGSKA (reference sequence). The CDR3 is CSATRTSGEYADTQYF.